This entry lists 31 T cell receptor beta chains sequenced from one sample in a study of cytomegalovirus exposure and HLA in healthy donors. The PCR used 60 Vbeta and 13 Jbeta primers. The repertoire was sequenced with immunoSEQ multiplex PCR; TCRdb's copy has only in-frame clones and lacks some. This table holds under 200,000 clones, 70% to 90% found once. Specimen: PBMCs. The receptors were sampled from a man between 18 and 35 years old in good health and CMV-seropositive.

The V and J genes are TRBV18 and TRBJ1-1; 10 bases agree with TRBD1. V shed 6 bases, J shed 3 bases, and the junction held 7 bases outside the gene matches. The CDR3 totals 15 residues. CDR1 is KGHSH, CDR2 LQKENI, per germline. CDR3: CASSSGTGEYTEAFF. DNA of the CDR3: TGTGCCAGCTCCTCCGGGACAGGGGAATACACTGAAGCTTTCTTT.

In this sample, this clone turned up once. This chain links TRBV5-1 with TRBJ2-3; D remains ambiguous. Germline V lookup: CDR1 SGHRS, CDR2 YFSETQ. Between the trimmed V and J ends, which lost 8 bases and 6 bases, there was a span of 10 bases. CDR3 length equals 11 residues. This chain's CDR3 is CASQNSDTQYF. DNA of the CDR3: TGCGCCAGTCAAAACAGCGATACGCAGTATTTT. The full variable domain, completed using reference TRBV5-1 and TRBJ2-3, is KAGVTQTPRYLIKTRGQQVTLSCSPISGHRSVSWYQQTPGQGLQFLFEYFSETQRNKGNFPGRFSGRQFSNSRSEMNVSTLELGDSALYLCASQNSDTQYFGPGTRLTVL.

The rearrangement joins TRBV10-3 to TRBJ2-3; 14 bases agree with TRBD2. Trimming cost V 6 bases and J 5 bases; bases outside gene matches: 7. The CDR3 spans 16 residues. From germline, CDR1 is ENHRY and CDR2 SYGVKD. The CDR3 DNA reads TGTGCCATCAGAAGGACTAGCGGGGGGAACAGAGATACGCAGTATTTT. Translated: CAIRRTSGGNRDTQYF.

The CDR3 sequence: CASSLAGKSNQPQHF. DNA for the CDR3: TGTGCCAGCAGCTTAGCCGGGAAGAGCAATCAGCCCCAGCATTTT. This chain links TRBV7-9 with TRBJ1-5; D is uncertain. The CDR3 runs to 15 residues. The germline gives CDR1 SEHNR, CDR2 FQNEAQ (reference sequence). Trimming took off 0 bases at V and 1 base at J, with 7 bases between the two ends.

The J gene is TRBJ1-2, the V gene TRBV18; 7 bases agree with TRBD1. Germline CDR1 KGHSH, CDR2 LQKENI. CDR3 length: 15 residues. V lost 3 bases and J lost 4; bases outside the gene matches: 8. Written as DNA, the CDR3 is TGTGCCAGCTCACCTTCGGACAACAGGGGCTATGGCTACACCTTC. As protein: CASSPSDNRGYGYTF.

There are a few counts of this clone. The V and J genes are TRBV6-6 and TRBJ1-6, with TRBD1 matching 7 bases. V dropped 0 bases and J dropped 12; count of bases not matched to a gene: 5. The CDR3 is 14 amino acids. The V gene's germline CDR1 is MNHNY and CDR2 SVGAGI (reference sequence). This chain's CDR3 is CASSYSDRAKPLHF. The CDR3 DNA reads TGTGCCAGCAGTTACTCTGACAGGGCGAAACCCCTCCACTTT.

The chain joins TRBV5-5 to TRBJ2-7; D may be TRBD1 (5 bases). From germline, CDR1 is SGHKS and CDR2 YYEKEE (reference sequence). V was pared by 4 bases and J by 0 bases, with 14 bases between. This CDR3 spans 15 amino acids. The CDR3 spells CASSRQSFSSYEQYF. The CDR3 DNA is TGTGCCAGCAGCCGACAGTCCTTCAGCTCCTACGAGCAGTACTTC.

The V call is TRBV27, the J call TRBJ2-7, with a weak D call TRBD1 (7 bases). Germline loops: CDR1 MNHEY, CDR2 SMNVEV (reference sequence). Trimming cost V 2 bases and J 3 bases, with 20 bases left between them. The CDR3 runs to 17 residues. The CDR3 reads CASSLPPQGGSLYEQYF. The CDR3 region has the DNA TGTGCCAGCAGTTTACCACCCCAGGGGGGATCCCTCTACGAGCAGTACTTC.

The chain joins TRBV7-3 to TRBJ1-1; 7 positions agree with TRBD1. Germline CDR1 is SGHTA and CDR2 is FQGTGA. The V and J ends lost 3 bases and 1 base, in that order; junction bases with no gene match: 2. The CDR3 has 14 amino acids. Here the CDR3 reads CASSFGTANTEAFF. The CDR3, as DNA: TGTGCCAGCAGCTTCGGGACAGCGAACACTGAAGCTTTCTTT.

The rearrangement joins TRBV25-1 to TRBJ2-1; 10 bases align to TRBD1. The germline gives CDR1 MGHDK, CDR2 SYGVNS. This CDR3 is 16 amino acids long. The ends lost 1 base at V and 6 bases at J; junction bases unmatched: 6. The CDR3, as DNA: TGTGCCAGCAGTGAATCAGGGACAGGGGCCCGCAATGAGCAGTTCTTC. Translated, it gives CASSESGTGARNEQFF.

This rearrangement joins TRBV7-8 to TRBJ2-7; 9 nucleotides match TRBD1. CDR3 length: 15 residues. Germline V gives CDR1 SGHVS, CDR2 FQNEAQ. Losses at the gene ends were 5 bases for V and 0 bases for J; bases not matched to a gene: 5. The CDR3 DNA is TGTGCCAGCAGCAAAGGGACAGGGAGCTCCTACGAGCAGTACTTC. Protein: CASSKGTGSSYEQYF. Together with reference TRBV7-8 and TRBJ2-7, the CDR3 gives the full variable domain: GAGVSQSPRYKVAKRGQDVALRCDPISGHVSLFWYQQALGQGPEFLTYFQNEAQLDKSGLPSDRFFAERPEGSVSTLKIQRTQQEDSAVYLCASSKGTGSSYEQYFGPGTRLTVT.

The J gene is TRBJ2-2, the V gene TRBV13; no definite D call. The germline CDR1 and CDR2 sequences are PRHDT and FYEKMQ (reference sequence). V lost 4 bases, J lost 5 bases, and 14 bases lay in between. The CDR3 is 15 amino acids. The DNA of the CDR3 is TGTGCCAGCAGCTCCGTAGACACCCGAACCGGGGAGCTGTTTTTT. Amino acid sequence: CASSSVDTRTGELFF.

V gene TRBV7-9 combines with J gene TRBJ2-2; D is ambiguous. Germline values: CDR1 SEHNR, CDR2 FQNEAQ (reference sequence). This CDR3 has 13 residues. Trimming cost V 0 bases and J 5 bases, with 4 bases left between them. CDR3 in amino acids: CASSLAETGELFF. CDR3 DNA: TGTGCCAGCAGCTTAGCCGAGACCGGGGAGCTGTTTTTT.

J is TRBJ2-5 and V is TRBV1; TRBD2, the table's D call, was not compared with the DNA. TRBV1 is a pseudogene locus. The length of the CDR3 is 19 residues. As DNA, the CDR3 is TGCACCAGCAGCCACACGGGACTAGCGGGGGGGACGATCCGGGAGACCCAGTACTTC. It is translated as CTSSHTGLAGGTIRETQYF.

The V call is TRBV11-2, the J call TRBJ2-5; D is possibly TRBD2 (6 bases). There are 15 residues in the CDR3. Trimming removed 5 bases at V and 5 bases at J, with 18 bases between. Looked up from germline, CDR1 is SGHAT and CDR2 is FQNNGV. DNA for the CDR3: TGTGCCAGCAGCCGAAGGGACTTACCTAGGGAGACCCAGTACTTC. Translation: CASSRRDLPRETQYF.

CDR3 in amino acids: CASSDRDRANQPQHF. CDR3 coding DNA: TGTGCCAGTAGTGATCGGGACAGGGCTAATCAGCCCCAGCATTTT. The chain couples TRBV19 to TRBJ1-5, with 9 nucleotides matching TRBD1. The CDR3 length is 15 residues. Germline V gene sequence: CDR1 LNHDA, CDR2 SQIVND (reference sequence). With V trimmed by 5 bases and J by 4 bases, 6 bases remained unmatched.

The rearrangement joins TRBV2 to TRBJ2-5; a possible D gene is TRBD1 (6 bases). The germline V and J ends were trimmed by 4 bases and 3 bases, with 12 bases remaining between them. The germline CDR1 and CDR2 sequences are SNHLY and FYNNEI. The CDR3 loop spans 14 amino acids. CDR3 residues: CASSGTVREETQYF. The CDR3 DNA sequence: TGTGCCAGCAGTGGGACAGTCAGAGAAGAGACCCAGTACTTC.

The chain has TRBV4-1 and TRBJ1-1; tentative D call: TRBD1 (5 bases). In germline, CDR1 is MGHRA, CDR2 YSYEKL. The length of the CDR3 is 15 residues. V was cut by 1 base and J by 1 base, with 10 bases left in between. The CDR3 nucleotides are TGCGCCAGCAGCCAAGGTGGGGGGGGGAACACTGAAGCTTTCTTT. Translating it yields CASSQGGGGNTEAFF.

The V call is TRBV9, the J call TRBJ2-2; the match to TRBD2 covers 12 bases. Germline V CDR1 and CDR2: SGDLS, YYNGEE. The V and J ends lost 4 bases and 2 bases, in that order; junction bases with no gene match: 3. The CDR3 spans 16 residues. CDR3 loop: CASSKLAGGNTGELFF. DNA of the CDR3: TGTGCCAGCAGCAAACTAGCGGGGGGAAACACCGGGGAGCTGTTTTTT.

The chain recombines TRBV27 with TRBJ2-1, with D perhaps matching TRBD2 (5 bases). This CDR3 is 15 amino acids long. V was pared by 5 bases and J by 5 bases, with 16 bases between. Germline CDR1 reads MNHEY; CDR2 reads SMNVEV (reference sequence). In nucleotides, the CDR3 is TGTGCCAGCAGTCCAGACTATACGACCAACAATGAGCAGTTCTTC. Encoded protein: CASSPDYTTNNEQFF.

This clone was counted a single time. This chain links TRBV30 with TRBJ2-3; TRBD1 agrees at 7 bases. The V gene's germline CDR1 is GTSNPN and CDR2 SVGIG (reference sequence). The length of the CDR3 is 13 residues. For the CDR3, the DNA is TGTGCGGGGACAGCATCTGACACAGATACGCAGTATTTT. Protein product: CAGTASDTDTQYF.

The chain combines TRBV9 with TRBJ1-2; D not resolved. Trimming shortened V by 5 bases and J by 7 bases, and 12 bases separated the two germline ends. Germline CDR1 SGDLS, CDR2 YYNGEE. The CDR3 spans 12 residues. CDR3 amino acids: CASRSRVFGYTF. DNA of the CDR3: TGTGCCAGCAGGTCCCGGGTCTTTGGCTACACCTTC.

This rearrangement joins TRBV4-3 to TRBJ2-2; possibly TRBD2 for D (5 bases). The CDR3 has 17 residues. The V gene's germline CDR1 is LGHNA and CDR2 YSLEER. Trimming cost V 1 base and J 4 bases, with 16 bases left between them. The CDR3 region has the DNA TGCGCCAGCAGCCAAGTCCCCCCGAGGGCGGGCACCGGGGAGCTGTTTTTT. Protein product: CASSQVPPRAGTGELFF.

The rearrangement links TRBV1 to TRBJ1-6. TRBV1 is reported as a pseudogene. This CDR3 comprises 16 residues. DNA for the CDR3: TGCACCAGCAGCCAAGGGGTGAGGCCCTATAATTCACCCCTCCACTTT. This encodes CTSSQGVRPYNSPLHF.

The chain combines TRBV2 with TRBJ1-6; D ambiguous. CDR1 is SNHLY and CDR2 is FYNNEI in the germline V gene. V lost 3 bases and J 8 bases, leaving 11 bases between the germline ends. The CDR3 extends over 14 amino acids. CDR3 DNA: TGTGCCAGCAGTGAGAGGCAGACCTATTCACCCCTCCACTTT. Its protein is CASSERQTYSPLHF.

The chain is built from TRBV6-5 and TRBJ2-5, with a possible D match to TRBD2 (6 bases). The end of the DNA aligns better with TRBJ2-7, so the J call may be wrong. CDR1 and CDR2 (germline): MNHEY, SVGAGI. This CDR3 has 13 residues. CDR3 amino acids: CAAGPTGPYEQYF. The CDR3 DNA follows: TGTGCCGCGGGGCCAACAGGCCCCTACGAGCAGTACTTC.

The rearrangement links TRBV6-5 to TRBJ2-5, with 8 positions matching TRBD1. The V gene end was trimmed by 5 bases and the J gene end by 1 base; junction bases not matched to a gene: 6. The CDR3 runs to 15 residues. Per germline, CDR1 MNHEY and CDR2 SVGAGI. CDR3: CASSTPDRAQETQYF. The CDR3 region has the DNA TGTGCCAGCAGTACGCCGGACAGGGCCCAAGAGACCCAGTACTTC.

The J gene is TRBJ1-2, the V gene TRBV7-2, with D perhaps matching TRBD1 (6 bases). With 7 bases removed from V and 6 bases from J, the gap between germline ends came to 21 bases. The CDR3 contains 15 residues. Germline CDR1 SGHTA, CDR2 FQGNSA. CDR3 sequence reads: CASTLWGRGNDGYTF. The CDR3 bases are TGTGCCAGCACCCTGTGGGGCAGGGGAAATGATGGCTACACCTTC.

The chain employs TRBV30 and TRBJ1-1; D unresolved. CDR3 size: 14 residues. In germline, CDR1 is GTSNPN, CDR2 SVGIG (reference sequence). V was clipped by 0 bases and J by 1 base, with 9 bases between them. CDR3: CAWSVSVKNTEAFF. CDR3 DNA sequence: TGTGCCTGGAGTGTGTCAGTTAAGAACACTGAAGCTTTCTTT.

This chain joins TRBV10-3 and TRBJ2-1; 11 nucleotides line up with TRBD1. V dropped 3 bases and J dropped 6; count of bases not matched to a gene: 4. This CDR3 contains 15 residues. Looked up from germline, CDR1 is ENHRY and CDR2 is SYGVKD. The CDR3 DNA reads TGTGCCATCAGTGAACTGGGACAGGGGGGCAATGAGCAGTTCTTC. Amino acid sequence: CAISELGQGGNEQFF.

The V call is TRBV10-1, the J call TRBJ2-5; 8 nucleotides agree with TRBD2. From germline, CDR1 is WNHNN and CDR2 SYGVQD (reference sequence). The length of the CDR3 is 16 residues. The V and J ends lost 2 bases and 0 bases, in that order; junction bases with no gene match: 5. The CDR3 loop is CASSEHGGGNQETQYF. The DNA for the CDR3 is TGCGCCAGCAGTGAGCACGGGGGGGGTAACCAAGAGACCCAGTACTTC.